This T cell receptor (beta chain) was captured by sequencing in a study of shared clonotypes between healthy human individuals. Only Caucasian adults living in Nashville, Tennessee made up the donor group. Of note for this clone: No antigen is known for it.

Study-wide results and caveats: Richness estimates generally favored naive over memory subsets.

Germline assignment: CDR1 SGHDT and CDR2 YYEEEE. This CDR3 is built from 15 residues. The V end was cut by 2 bases, the J end by 4 bases, with 16 bases between. This was a deep-level run. Authors' data handling: Junction-only immunoSEQ sequences carried no quality scores, so filtering differed. Assay: immunoSEQ multiplex PCR; the TCRdb copy retains only in-frame clones and omits some. Clone size and V and J calls were adopted from that table, with D and trimming inferred from the DNA. The sample consists of 2 million to 2.5 million clones, roughly 95% of them appearing once. This receptor was identified in a man between 18 and 35 years old in good health. J is TRBJ2-7 and V is TRBV5-6; a weak D match, TRBD2 (6 bases). Sequencing used naive CD4+ T cells sorted from blood. Subset: CD45RA+ positively selected. The CDR3 is CASSLGTRLWYEQYF. CDR3 bases: TGTGCCAGCAGCTTAGGGACTCGACTTTGGTACGAGCAGTACTTC.